These 19 T cell receptor beta chains were all obtained from the same sample, sequenced in a study of blood T cell repertoires in COVID-19 (dated by TCRdb to about 2020). The library was obtained by the immunoSEQ multiplex PCR assay. TCRdb mirrors the immuneACCESS table, restricted to in-frame sequences. Some clones are absent from its copies; in checked studies, under half trace to an unresolved V gene, and the reason for the others is unknown. The sample table shows 210,000 or so clones, and approximately 80% are seen once. Over 9.5% of the sample comes from the top ten. Sample: peripheral blood. The receptors were sampled from an elderly woman with acute or convalescent COVID-19.

V and J are TRBV30 and TRBJ1-1, with a tentative D call TRBD1 (5 bases). Trimming left V 7 bases short and J 5 bases short, with 17 bases between. CDR3 length equals 13 residues. Germline V CDR1 and CDR2: GTSNPN, SVGIG (reference sequence). CDR3 region: CASPGHARTEAFF. CDR3 coding DNA: TGTGCCTCCCCCGGACATGCACGGACTGAAGCTTTCTTT.

This chain links TRBV5-5 with TRBJ2-2, with TRBD2 identical over 12 bases. V shed 3 bases, J shed 5 bases, and the junction held 11 bases outside the gene matches. From germline, CDR1 is SGHKS and CDR2 YYEKEE (reference sequence). The CDR3 covers 18 residues. The DNA for the CDR3 is TGTGCCAGCAGCTCAGTGGGTACTAGCGGGAGGACAACCGGGGAGCTGTTTTTT. It encodes CASSSVGTSGRTTGELFF.

This clone was picked up a small number of times. This chain connects TRBV10-3 to TRBJ2-5; D call uncertain. The CDR3 is 14 residues long. The germline V and J ends were trimmed by 2 bases and 1 base, with 8 bases remaining between them. CDR1 is ENHRY and CDR2 is SYGVKD in the germline V gene. The CDR3 here is CAISEEQTQETQYF. As DNA, the CDR3 is TGTGCCATCAGTGAGGAACAGACCCAAGAGACCCAGTACTTC.

This sequence joins TRBV5-6 and TRBJ1-2; a weak D match, TRBD1 (6 bases). This CDR3 has 15 residues. Germline CDR1 and CDR2: SGHDT and YYEEEE. V dropped 2 bases and J dropped 2 bases, with 13 bases sitting between them. The CDR3 nucleotides read TGTGCCAGCAGCTTAGGGCCAGGGGACAACTATGGCTACACCTTC. Translated: CASSLGPGDNYGYTF.

This chain joins TRBV18 and TRBJ2-7; TRBD1 is a possible D gene (6 bases). The CDR3 is 15 amino acids. Germline CDR1 KGHSH, CDR2 LQKENI. Trimming stripped 6 bases from V and 4 bases from J, with 19 bases between. CDR3 DNA sequence: TGTGCCAGCTCCCCCTTGGAGACAGGCACGTACGAGCAGTACTTC. Its protein product is CASSPLETGTYEQYF.

V usage is TRBV28 and J usage is TRBJ2-5; 9 positions match TRBD1. The ends lost 7 bases at V and 5 bases at J; junction bases unmatched: 8. The CDR3 length is 14 residues. Per the germline V gene, CDR1 is MDHEN and CDR2 is SYDVKM. In DNA, the CDR3 is TGTGCCAGCACCTCAACAGGGGGCTACGAGACCCAGTACTTC. Translated, it gives CASTSTGGYETQYF.

The sample holds a few counts of this clone. This chain joins TRBV12-5 and TRBJ2-1; 9 bases fit TRBD2. This CDR3 contains 17 residues. From germline, CDR1 is LGHNT and CDR2 FRNRAP. V lost 0 bases to trimming and J lost 2 bases; unmatched junction nucleotides: 5. CDR3 sequence: CASGLVFQRGAYNEQFF. The DNA for the CDR3 is TGTGCTAGTGGTTTGGTTTTCCAGCGGGGGGCCTACAATGAGCAGTTCTTC.

The chain carries TRBV5-1 and TRBJ1-1; no reliable D call. Trimming stripped 5 bases from V and 1 base from J, with 9 bases between. The CDR3 has 13 amino acids. Germline-derived CDR1 and CDR2 are SGHRS and YFSETQ. CDR3 nucleotides: TGCGCCAGCAGAGGTGCGGGGAACACTGAAGCTTTCTTT. This gives the protein CASRGAGNTEAFF.

The V and J genes are TRBV11-3 and TRBJ2-3; D perhaps matches TRBD1 (5 bases). The CDR3 sequence is 16 residues long. Germline V lookup: CDR1 SGHNT, CDR2 YENEEA. Trimming shortened V by 1 base and J by 5 bases, and 16 bases separated the two germline ends. Written as DNA, the CDR3 is TGTGCCAGCAGCTTAGGGCAAGGGGTCCCCGTAGATACGCAGTATTTT. It yields the protein CASSLGQGVPVDTQYF.

The rearrangement uses TRBV21-1 and TRBJ2-7; the D call TRBD1 from the table was never checked on the DNA. TRBV21-1 corresponds to a pseudogene. The CDR3 consists of 16 residues. The CDR3 sequence is CASSKGGDLRGHEQYF. The DNA of the CDR3 is TGTGCCAGCAGCAAAGGAGGGGACCTCAGGGGCCACGAGCAGTACTTC.

The genes are TRBV7-9 and TRBJ1-2, with D tentatively TRBD1 (5 bases). CDR1 is SEHNR, CDR2 FQNEAQ, per germline (reference sequence). There are 12 residues in the CDR3. The ends were cut back, 3 bases at V and 8 bases at J, with 10 bases in the middle. CDR3 in amino acids: CASSFTGQGYTF. CDR3 DNA sequence: TGTGCCAGCAGCTTCACAGGCCAGGGCTACACCTTC.

This clone was seen a few times. The chain couples TRBV5-1 to TRBJ1-4, with D possibly being TRBD1 (6 bases). Germline V gene sequence: CDR1 SGHRS, CDR2 YFSETQ. The V end lost 3 bases, the J end lost 8 bases, and 14 bases lay between the germline ends. This CDR3 is 14 amino acids long. The CDR3 loop is CASSSVTGSEKLFF. CDR3 bases: TGCGCCAGCAGCTCGGTAACAGGGAGCGAAAAACTGTTTTTT.

The chain has TRBV7-6 and TRBJ2-1; TRBD2 agrees at 7 bases. Unmatched junction bases numbered 3, after V lost 1 base and J lost 3 bases. The CDR3 extends over 15 amino acids. The germline V gene has CDR1 SGHVS and CDR2 FNYEAQ. CDR3 residues: CASSLESGNYNEQFF. In DNA, the CDR3 is TGTGCCAGCAGCTTAGAGAGCGGGAACTACAATGAGCAGTTCTTC.

J is TRBJ2-7 and V is TRBV6-6; D is unclear. Germline V gene lookup returns CDR1 MNHNY and CDR2 SVGAGI (reference sequence). The CDR3 sequence is 14 residues long. Trimming left V 0 bases short and J 0 bases short, with 6 bases between. The CDR3 bases are TGTGCCAGCAGTTACTCGTCGGTCTCCTACGAGCAGTACTTC. Its protein product is CASSYSSVSYEQYF.

This sequence joins TRBV14 and TRBJ2-7, with D uncertain. CDR3 size: 12 residues. V was trimmed by 3 bases and J by 7 bases, leaving 10 bases between them. Germline V gene sequence: CDR1 SGHDN, CDR2 FVKESK. The CDR3 sequence is CASSQMSREQYF. The CDR3 nucleotides read TGTGCCAGCAGCCAGATGTCTCGGGAGCAGTACTTC.

V gene TRBV5-1 combines with J gene TRBJ1-2; no firm D call. The V gene lost 2 bases and the J gene lost 4 bases, with 12 bases spanning the gap. Germline assignment: CDR1 SGHRS and CDR2 YFSETQ. This CDR3 region has 14 residues. The CDR3 DNA reads as TGCGCCAGCAGCTTTGAGGGCGACGGCTATGGCTACACCTTC. Protein product: CASSFEGDGYGYTF.

This clone has just a few counts. This chain uses TRBV5-5 with TRBJ2-5; 9 bases agree with TRBD1. Trimming at V came to 0 bases and at J to 2 bases, leaving 2 bases not matched to a gene. The germline V gene encodes CDR1 SGHKS and CDR2 YYEKEE (reference sequence). The CDR3 contains 15 residues. The CDR3 nucleotides are TGTGCCAGCAGCTTGGTCGGGACAGGGCAAGAGACCCAGTACTTC. Encoded protein: CASSLVGTGQETQYF.

The chain combines TRBV19 with TRBJ2-3, with unresolved D. CDR3 size: 12 residues. Germline CDR1 is LNHDA and CDR2 is SQIVND (reference sequence). V was shortened by 5 bases and J by 2 bases, with 5 bases between the two germline ends. Here the CDR3 reads CASSLATDTQYF. The CDR3, as DNA: TGTGCCAGTAGTCTGGCCACAGATACGCAGTATTTT.

This chain uses TRBV28 with TRBJ2-7; weak D call: TRBD1 (7 bases). The CDR3 extends over 15 amino acids. Trimming took 5 bases from V and 6 from J, leaving 20 bases between them. Germline V gene sequence: CDR1 MDHEN, CDR2 SYDVKM. The DNA of the CDR3 is TGTGCCAGCAGTCCCGCGTCAGGGGGGTTTCGCGAGCAGTACTTC. It is translated as CASSPASGGFREQYF.